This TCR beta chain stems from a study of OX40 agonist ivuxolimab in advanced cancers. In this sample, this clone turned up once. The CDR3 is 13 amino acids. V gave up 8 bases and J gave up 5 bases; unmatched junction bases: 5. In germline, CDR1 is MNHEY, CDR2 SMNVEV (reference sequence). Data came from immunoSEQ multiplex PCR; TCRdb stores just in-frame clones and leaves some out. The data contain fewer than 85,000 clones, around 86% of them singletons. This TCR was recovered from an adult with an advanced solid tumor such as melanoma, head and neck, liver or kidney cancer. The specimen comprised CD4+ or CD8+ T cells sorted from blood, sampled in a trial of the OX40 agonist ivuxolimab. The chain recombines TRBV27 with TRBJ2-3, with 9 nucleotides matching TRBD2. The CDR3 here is CASSGLALDTQYF. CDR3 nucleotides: TGTGCCAGCTCGGGACTAGCCCTAGATACGCAGTATTTT.